One sample yielded the 5 T cell receptor beta chains listed below, sequenced in a study of blood T cell repertoires in COVID-19. Some clones are missing from TCRdb's copy, which holds only in-frame ones; the method was immunoSEQ multiplex PCR. The profile covers over 150,000 clones, with approximately 82% appearing a single time and about 12% taken by the ten largest. Sequences were obtained from peripheral blood. These receptors all come from a human donor in a cohort sampled during active COVID-19.

The gene calls are TRBV11-2 and TRBJ2-3; TRBD2 agrees at 16 bases. This CDR3 has 19 amino acids. Germline values: CDR1 SGHAT, CDR2 FQNNGV. The V and J ends lost 5 bases and 2 bases, in that order; junction bases with no gene match: 10. The CDR3 loop is CASSRGLAGGPVYTDTQYF. The CDR3 nucleotides are TGTGCCAGCAGCAGGGGACTAGCGGGAGGGCCTGTATACACAGATACGCAGTATTTT. The variable domain in full, completed from reference TRBV11-2 and TRBJ2-3, reads EAGVAQSPRYKIIEKRQSVAFWCNPISGHATLYWYQQILGQGPKLLIQFQNNGVVDDSQLPKDRFSAERLKGVDSTLKIQPAKLEDSAVYLCASSRGLAGGPVYTDTQYFGPGTRLTVL.

The chain links TRBV19 to TRBJ1-5, with D tentatively TRBD1 (5 bases). The CDR3 spans 16 residues. CDR1 LNHDA and CDR2 SQIVND come from the germline V gene (reference sequence). V was trimmed by 5 bases and J by 0 bases, leaving 14 bases between them. CDR3 bases: TGTGCCAGTAGTGTCCAGACAGCATATAGCAATCAGCCCCAGCATTTT. It specifies CASSVQTAYSNQPQHF.

This sequence joins TRBV4-1 and TRBJ2-2; 8 nucleotides align to TRBD2. J lost 6 bases, V lost 0 bases, and 6 bases had no gene match. There are 16 residues in the CDR3. The V gene's germline CDR1 is MGHRA and CDR2 YSYEKL. The CDR3 DNA reads as TGCGCCAGCAGCCAAGATCCCGGGACTAGGGCCGGGGAGCTGTTTTTT. This translates into CASSQDPGTRAGELFF.

The rearrangement uses TRBV28 and TRBJ2-7, with TRBD2 identical over 8 bases. The length of the CDR3 is 14 residues. CDR1 is MDHEN, CDR2 SYDVKM, per germline. Losses at the gene ends were 4 bases for V and 3 bases for J; bases not matched to a gene: 5. The CDR3 sequence: CASSSAGGNYEQYF. Here the CDR3 DNA reads TGTGCCAGCAGTTCGGCGGGAGGTAACTACGAGCAGTACTTC. The full variable domain, its missing parts supplied by reference TRBV28 and TRBJ2-7, is DVKVTQSSRYLVKRTGEKVFLECVQDMDHENMFWYRQDPGLGLRLIYFSYDVKMKEKGDIPEGYSVSREKKERFSLILESASTNQTSMYLCASSSAGGNYEQYFGPGTRLTVT.

A note on this clone: Different DNA sequences within this sample yield the same CDR3. The J gene is TRBJ2-7, the V gene TRBV5-1, with 8 bases aligning to TRBD2. V was pared by 5 bases and J by 0 bases, with 4 bases of the junction left unmatched. From germline, CDR1 is SGHRS and CDR2 YFSETQ. This CDR3 has 14 amino acids. CDR3 in amino acids: CASSPGTSSYEQYF. In DNA, the CDR3 is TGCGCCAGCAGTCCCGGGACTAGCTCCTACGAGCAGTACTTC.